The present TCR beta chain was sequenced within a study of beta chain features in type 1 diabetes. The authors reverse transcribed all of the isolated RNA, so sequencing captured expressed TCRB transcripts. The method was immunoSEQ multiplex PCR; TCRdb's version includes in-frame clones alone and lacks a portion of them. This table has 900,000 or so clones, around a sixth appearing once. This clone was recorded a few times. The CDR3 extends over 13 amino acids. The germline V gene encodes CDR1 SGHAT and CDR2 FQNNGV. V was cut by 6 bases and J by 4 bases, with 12 bases left in between. The sample was naive CD4+ T cells from blood. This chain uses TRBV11-2 with TRBJ1-1, with D uncertain. The clonotype originates from a woman under 30 in good health. As DNA, the CDR3 is TGTGCCAGCAGGCTAACACTGATCACTGAAGCTTTCTTT. Translation gives CASRLTLITEAFF.